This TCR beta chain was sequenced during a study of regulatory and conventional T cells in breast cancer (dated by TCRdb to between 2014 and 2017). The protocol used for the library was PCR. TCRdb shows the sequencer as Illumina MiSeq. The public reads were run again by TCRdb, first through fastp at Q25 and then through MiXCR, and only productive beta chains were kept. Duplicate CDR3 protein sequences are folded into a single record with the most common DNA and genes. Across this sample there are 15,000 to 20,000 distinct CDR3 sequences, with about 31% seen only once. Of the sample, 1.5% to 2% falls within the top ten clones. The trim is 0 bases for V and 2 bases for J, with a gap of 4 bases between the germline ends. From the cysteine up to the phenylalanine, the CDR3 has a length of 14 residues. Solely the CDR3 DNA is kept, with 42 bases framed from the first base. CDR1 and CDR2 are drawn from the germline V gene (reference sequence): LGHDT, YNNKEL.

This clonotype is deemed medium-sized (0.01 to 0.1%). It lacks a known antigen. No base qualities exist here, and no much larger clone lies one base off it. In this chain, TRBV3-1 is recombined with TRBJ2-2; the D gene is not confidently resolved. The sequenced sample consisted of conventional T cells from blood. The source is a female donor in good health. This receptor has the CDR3 CASSQDRNTGELFF. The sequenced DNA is TGTGCCAGCAGCCAAGATCGAAACACCGGGGAGCTGTTTTTT.